What follows describes a single TCR beta chain. Antigen specificity is unknown. This entry is derived from a study of TIL therapy for anti-PD-1-resistant metastatic lung cancer. About the study: Half of patients were current or former smokers.

General study findings and limits: TIL cultures after expansion showed higher clonality and lower diversity than baseline tumor (median around 6% vs 30%).

Sequencing used immunoSEQ v3. Clones were sequenced by immunoSEQ multiplex PCR, and TCRdb holds only the in-frame ones, with some missing. The top ten hold around 16% of the sample, which has some 26,000 clones, roughly three fifths seen once. Germline CDR1 is MNHEY and CDR2 is SVGAGI. The V gene lost 0 bases and the J gene lost 3 bases, with 5 bases spanning the gap. The CDR3 totals 14 residues. Time point reported: pre-treatment sample, taken before nivolumab and TIL therapy. The tumor samples were excised metastases, mostly pleural nodules or supraclavicular lymph nodes. Tumor harvest preceded PD-1/PD-L1 blockade, followed by nivolumab treatment. Patients were adults with stage 4 NSCLC.

The TCR comes from a woman aged 30 to 85 with non-small cell lung cancer. The chain joins TRBV6-5 to TRBJ2-2; D not certain. Material: tumor tissue, obtained at baseline. CDR3 sequence reads: CASSYSADTGELFF. The CDR3 bases are TGTGCCAGCAGTTACTCGGCGGACACCGGGGAGCTGTTTTTT.